The clone carrying this T cell receptor (beta chain) was counted a few times. Its antigen is unknown. PCR was performed a second time for 7 to 11 cycles using a sample-barcoded 5' primer and a J-beta primer mix. In TCRdb, the 5' RACE reads were re-called with MiXCR into one record per CDR3 protein. Of nearly 1 million distinct CDR3 sequences in the sample, around 54% are singletons; the top ten hold around a fifth. V gave up 2 bases and J gave up 9 bases; unmatched junction bases: 5. CDR1 is MNHEY, CDR2 SVGEGT, per germline. The CDR3 runs to 13 residues. The data were obtained in a study of blood T cells in healthy people across ages. Staff drew around 10 milliliters of peripheral blood from each donor. Extracted total RNA amounted to at least 6 micrograms for each sample. Study-level findings and limits: Getting older went along with TCR beta diversity per million T cells dropping roughly linearly. Estimates based on one million T cells were treated as lower bounds.

Sequenced: blood. This clonotype was obtained from a woman aged 60 to 75 in good health. This chain connects TRBV6-2 or TRBV6-3 to TRBJ2-3, with TRBD2 matching 7 bases. This CDR3 reads CASSYGGSGTQYF. DNA of the CDR3: TGTGCCAGCAGTTACGGCGGGAGCGGGACGCAGTATTTT.